One sample yielded the 30 T cell receptor beta chains listed below, sequenced in a study of blood T cells in healthy people across ages. The second PCR ran roughly 6 to 11 cycles with a sample-barcoded 5' primer and J-beta primers. One entry per CDR3 protein, called by TCRdb with MiXCR from the 5' RACE reads. Altogether 1.5 million to 1.8 million distinct CDR3 sequences are present, about 42% being singletons, with the ten largest covering just over 4%. Sequencing used blood. Receptors were obtained from a woman younger than 30 in good health.

The sample holds a few counts of this clonotype. A much larger clone differs by one base, so this may be a read error. In DNA form, the CDR3 reads TGTGCCAGCAGCGTAATAAGCAATCAGCCCCAGCATTTT. Encoded protein: CASSVISNQPQHF. The V call is TRBV7-4, the J call TRBJ1-5; D remains ambiguous. The ends were cut back, 5 bases at V and 1 base at J, with 6 bases in the middle. CDR1 SGHVT and CDR2 SQSDAQ come from the germline V gene. The CDR3 has 13 residues.

This clonotype was counted at least ten times. The chain uses TRBV24-1 and TRBJ2-1; D not certain. This CDR3 spans 13 amino acids. Per the germline V gene, CDR1 is KGHDR and CDR2 is SFDVKD. Between the trimmed V and J ends, which lost 0 bases and 8 bases, there was a span of 7 bases. CDR3 region: CATSDLSGYEQFF. Here the CDR3 DNA reads TGTGCCACCAGTGATTTGAGTGGTTATGAGCAGTTCTTC.

The chain carries TRBV4-1 and TRBJ1-6, with D possibly TRBD1 on 6 matching bases. CDR3 length: 16 amino acids. V shed 0 bases and J shed 4 bases, with 10 bases lying between them. Germline V lookup: CDR1 MGHRA, CDR2 YSYEKL. The CDR3, as DNA: TGCGCCAGCAGCCAAGAAGGGGACAATTATAATTCACCCCTCCACTTT. This sequence encodes CASSQEGDNYNSPLHF.

This chain joins TRBV6-5 and TRBJ2-7; D might be TRBD2 (6 bases). CDR1 MNHEY and CDR2 SVGAGI come from the germline V gene. There are 14 residues in the CDR3. Trimming cost V 5 bases and J 0 bases, with 11 bases left between them. CDR3 residues: CASSPIAVSYEQYF. CDR3 in DNA: TGTGCCAGCAGTCCTATAGCGGTCTCCTACGAGCAGTACTTC.

The chain links TRBV27 to TRBJ1-2, with a possible D match to TRBD1 (6 bases). Germline V lookup: CDR1 MNHEY, CDR2 SMNVEV (reference sequence). CDR3 length equals 14 residues. The germline V and J ends were trimmed by 6 bases and 2 bases, with 13 bases remaining between them. CDR3 loop: CASRKQGTNYGYTF. CDR3 coding DNA: TGTGCCAGCAGGAAGCAGGGGACGAACTATGGCTACACCTTC.

The chain recombines TRBV30 with TRBJ2-4, with 7 positions matching TRBD1. The better agreement between TRBJ2-7 and the DNA end casts doubt on the J call. Germline lookup yields CDR1 GTSNPN and CDR2 SVGIG (reference sequence). This CDR3 is 14 amino acids long. In DNA, the CDR3 is TGTGCCTGGAGTGTTACTGACAGGGCGTACGAGCAGTACTTC. It specifies CAWSVTDRAYEQYF.

V and J are TRBV9 and TRBJ2-6, with unresolved D. The germline CDR1 and CDR2 sequences are SGDLS and YYNGEE. The length of the CDR3 is 15 residues. The V end was cut by 0 bases, the J end by 2 bases, with 6 bases between. CDR3 bases: TGTGCCAGCAGCGTAGTATTGGCTGGGGCCAACGTCCTGACTTTC. Translating it yields CASSVVLAGANVLTF.

This clonotype was found a few times. The chain employs TRBV5-6 and TRBJ1-4; D may be TRBD1 (5 bases). The CDR3 contains 15 residues. Germline CDR1 reads SGHDT; CDR2 reads YYEEEE. V was shortened by 3 bases and J by 5 bases, with 14 bases between the two germline ends. The CDR3 protein is CASSSQGRRNEKLFF. In nucleotides, the CDR3 is TGTGCCAGCAGCTCTCAGGGACGGAGAAATGAAAAACTGTTTTTT. Looking up the rest from reference TRBV5-6 and TRBJ1-4 gives the full variable domain: DAGVTQSPTHLIKTRGQQVTLRCSPKSGHDTVSWYQQALGQGPQFIFQYYEEEERQRGNFPDRFSGHQFPNYSSELNVNALLLGDSALYLCASSSQGRRNEKLFFGSGTQLSVL.

This chain connects TRBV5-1 to TRBJ2-7, with 8 bases fitting TRBD2. There are 16 residues in the CDR3. The V gene's germline CDR1 is SGHRS and CDR2 YFSETQ. V was clipped by 5 bases and J by 7 bases; unmatched bases: 17. CDR3 residues: CASSRTSGVGYNEQYF. The CDR3 nucleotides are TGCGCCAGCAGTCGAACTAGCGGAGTGGGGTACAATGAGCAGTACTTC.

The J gene is TRBJ2-3, the V gene TRBV20-1; 9 bases are shared with TRBD2. The length of the CDR3 is 13 residues. From germline, CDR1 is DFQATT and CDR2 SNEGSKA (reference sequence). Trimming cost V 6 bases and J 2 bases; bases outside gene matches: 3. In DNA, the CDR3 is TGCAGTGCGACTAGCGGTAACACAGATACGCAGTATTTT. Protein sequence: CSATSGNTDTQYF.

V gene TRBV20-1 combines with J gene TRBJ2-3; TRBD1 is a possible D gene (6 bases). Per the germline V gene, CDR1 is DFQATT and CDR2 is SNEGSKA (reference sequence). CDR3 length: 12 residues. The V end lost 5 bases, the J end lost 0 bases, and 6 bases lay between the germline ends. The DNA for the CDR3 is TGCAGTGCTGGACAGAGCACAGATACGCAGTATTTT. Protein: CSAGQSTDTQYF.

V and J are TRBV6-2 or TRBV6-3 and TRBJ2-2, with D unresolved. Germline CDR1 MNHEY, CDR2 SVGEGT. The V and J ends lost 2 bases and 2 bases respectively, with 15 bases between them. The CDR3 spans 17 residues. As DNA, the CDR3 is TGTGCCAGCAGTTACGATAAAGCCCTAATCAACACCGGGGAGCTGTTTTTT. It translates to CASSYDKALINTGELFF.

This CDR3 reads CAISEQDRVSYEQYF. As DNA, the CDR3 is TGTGCCATCAGTGAGCAAGACAGGGTCTCCTACGAGCAGTACTTC. The chain is built from TRBV10-3 and TRBJ2-7, with TRBD1 matching over 7 bases. Losses at the gene ends were 2 bases for V and 0 bases for J; bases not matched to a gene: 4. Germline lookup yields CDR1 ENHRY and CDR2 SYGVKD. This CDR3 comprises 15 residues.

This clonotype was seen repeatedly, ten times or more. The chain combines TRBV30 with TRBJ2-7, with D unclear. The CDR3 is made up of 11 amino acids. The V gene's germline CDR1 is GTSNPN and CDR2 SVGIG (reference sequence). V was pared by 0 bases and J by 4 bases, with 4 bases between. The CDR3: CAWSVAYEQYF. Written as DNA, the CDR3 is TGTGCCTGGAGTGTTGCGTACGAGCAGTACTTC.

This clonotype came up a few times. This CDR3 is CAVPQGTEAFF. The CDR3 DNA reads as TGTGCCGTCCCCCAGGGCACTGAAGCTTTCTTT. The chain couples TRBV7-9 to TRBJ1-1; TRBD1 might be the D (5 bases). Trimming removed 11 bases at V and 4 bases at J, with 11 bases between. This CDR3 spans 11 amino acids. The germline V gene has CDR1 SEHNR and CDR2 FQNEAQ (reference sequence). Looking up the rest from reference TRBV7-9 and TRBJ1-1 gives the full variable domain: DTGVSQNPRHKITKRGQNVTFRCDPISEHNRLYWYRQTLGQGPEFLTYFQNEAQLEKSRLLSDRFSAERPKGSFSTLEIQRTEQGDSAMYLCAVPQGTEAFFGQGTRLTVV.

The rearrangement uses TRBV9 and TRBJ1-1, with unresolved D. CDR3 size: 14 residues. V dropped 0 bases and J dropped 7 bases, with 13 bases sitting between them. Germline V lookup: CDR1 SGDLS, CDR2 YYNGEE. The CDR3 DNA follows: TGTGCCAGCAGCGTAGGTGGGCACATCAGTGAAGCTTTCTTT. Encoded protein: CASSVGGHISEAFF.

The gene calls are TRBV5-6 and TRBJ2-1, with D maybe TRBD2 (5 bases). Trimming shortened V by 7 bases and J by 8 bases, and 13 bases separated the two germline ends. CDR1 and CDR2 from the germline V gene are SGHDT and YYEEEE. The CDR3 loop spans 12 amino acids. CDR3 sequence: CASGSPGDEQFF. In nucleotides, the CDR3 is TGTGCCAGCGGGAGCCCGGGCGATGAGCAGTTCTTC. The complete variable domain, with remaining parts taken from reference TRBV5-6 and TRBJ2-1, reads DAGVTQSPTHLIKTRGQQVTLRCSPKSGHDTVSWYQQALGQGPQFIFQYYEEEERQRGNFPDRFSGHQFPNYSSELNVNALLLGDSALYLCASGSPGDEQFFGPGTRLTVL.

V is TRBV5-6 and J is TRBJ2-1, with D perhaps matching TRBD1 (6 bases). CDR3 length: 16 residues. Per germline, CDR1 SGHDT and CDR2 YYEEEE. Trimming took off 0 bases at V and 5 bases at J, with 15 bases between the two ends. The CDR3 protein is CASSLDTGIIHNEQFF. The CDR3 DNA follows: TGTGCCAGCAGCTTGGATACAGGGATCATTCACAATGAGCAGTTCTTC.

The CDR3 here is CSVVGVPDTGELFF. The DNA of the CDR3 is TGCAGCGTTGTGGGGGTGCCGGACACCGGGGAGCTGTTTTTT. The genes are TRBV29-1 and TRBJ2-2, with D perhaps given as TRBD1 or TRBD2 (5 bases each). The CDR3 runs 14 residues. V lost 4 bases to trimming and J lost 3 bases, with 12 bases between them. CDR1 is SQVTM and CDR2 is ANQGSEA in the germline V gene.

As for this clonotype: The junction shows a germline mismatch at one end, possibly a read error. The chain combines TRBV20-1 with TRBJ1-6; 8 bases map to TRBD1. CDR3 length: 16 residues. Germline V gives CDR1 DFQATT, CDR2 SNEGSKA (reference sequence). The DNA of the CDR3 is TGCAGGGCTAGAGTGCAGGGGGCCCTGTGGGAATCACCCCTCCACTTT. Amino acid sequence: CRARVQGALWESPLHF.

This clonotype was recorded many times. The rearrangement joins TRBV20-1 to TRBJ2-7, with 7 bases matching TRBD1. This CDR3 comprises 14 residues. The V and J ends lost 0 bases and 3 bases, in that order; junction bases with no gene match: 5. Germline CDR1 is DFQATT and CDR2 is SNEGSKA (reference sequence). CDR3 in amino acids: CSARDPGGFYEQYF. The CDR3 bases are TGCAGTGCTAGAGATCCAGGGGGTTTCTACGAGCAGTACTTC.

V is TRBV20-1 and J is TRBJ2-3; TRBD2 matches at 8 bases. Germline V CDR1 and CDR2: DFQATT, SNEGSKA (reference sequence). The CDR3 sequence is 20 residues long. V was clipped by 3 bases and J by 4 bases; unmatched bases: 24. In nucleotides, the CDR3 is TGCAGTGCTAGGAGCCTGGCAGGGGCCTCACTAGCGGCGGGGTCAGATACGCAGTATTTT. This encodes CSARSLAGASLAAGSDTQYF.

This clonotype showed up just a few times. The V gene is TRBV4-1, the J gene TRBJ2-7; tentatively, D is TRBD2 (5 bases). V lost 0 bases and J lost 2, with 11 bases in between. The CDR3 loop spans 15 amino acids. From germline, CDR1 is MGHRA and CDR2 YSYEKL. In DNA, the CDR3 is TGCGCCAGCAGCCAAGATCCCGGGGTAACCTACGAGCAGTACTTC. It codes for CASSQDPGVTYEQYF.

This clonotype has just a few counts. The chain links TRBV7-2 to TRBJ2-1, with D tentatively TRBD1 (5 bases). CDR1 and CDR2 (germline): SGHTA, FQGNSA. The CDR3 totals 14 residues. V dropped 3 bases and J dropped 2 bases, with 8 bases sitting between them. Here the CDR3 DNA reads TGTGCCAGCAGCTTCCAGACAGCCTACAATGAGCAGTTCTTC. Protein: CASSFQTAYNEQFF.

V and J are TRBV7-9 and TRBJ1-4, with 7 bases fitting TRBD1. Germline-derived CDR1 and CDR2 are SEHNR and FQNEAQ (reference sequence). V lost 5 bases, J lost 6 bases, and 12 bases stayed unmatched. The length of the CDR3 is 16 residues. The CDR3 nucleotides are TGTGCCAGCAGCCTCCCATCGGGACAGCCGGATGAAAAACTGTTTTTT. As protein: CASSLPSGQPDEKLFF.

CDR3 region: CASSHGASGGASYNEQFF. CDR3 coding DNA: TGTGCCAGCAGCCATGGGGCTAGCGGGGGGGCCTCCTACAATGAGCAGTTCTTC. This chain joins TRBV3-1 and TRBJ2-1, with TRBD2 identical over 12 bases. CDR1 and CDR2 from the germline V gene are LGHDT and YNNKEL (reference sequence). This CDR3 is 18 amino acids long. With 3 bases clipped from V and 0 bases from J, the junction kept 6 bases outside the gene matches.

The CDR3 is CSVTRDRAYNEQFF. The CDR3 DNA is TGCAGCGTTACCCGGGACAGGGCATACAATGAGCAGTTCTTC. The chain is built from TRBV29-1 and TRBJ2-1, with 9 nucleotides matching TRBD1. Germline V gene data show CDR1 as SQVTM and CDR2 as ANQGSEA. The CDR3 length is 14 residues. V was pared by 5 bases and J by 4 bases, with 6 bases of the junction left unmatched.

This rearrangement joins TRBV12-3 or TRBV12-4 to TRBJ1-2, with 7 bases that match TRBD1. The CDR3 runs 13 residues. The V gene end was trimmed by 5 bases and the J gene end by 6 bases; junction bases not matched to a gene: 6. The CDR3 loop reads CASSGQVRNGYTF. In DNA, the CDR3 is TGTGCCAGCAGTGGACAGGTCCGTAATGGCTACACCTTC.

The chain combines TRBV27 with TRBJ2-3, with D maybe TRBD2 (6 bases). Trimming left V 3 bases short and J 4 bases short, with 11 bases between. Germline CDR1 and CDR2: MNHEY and SMNVEV (reference sequence). The CDR3 length is 14 residues. DNA for the CDR3: TGTGCCAGCAGTTTGACGGGAGTGGCAGATACGCAGTATTTT. This sequence encodes CASSLTGVADTQYF.

This clonotype has at least ten counts. The CDR3 DNA reads TGCGCCAGCAGCTTAGGCACTCTTACCTACGAGCAGTACTTC. Protein product: CASSLGTLTYEQYF. The rearrangement uses TRBV5-1 and TRBJ2-7; the D is unclear. Trimming removed 2 bases at V and 2 bases at J, with 11 bases between. The CDR3 length is 14 residues. CDR1 SGHRS and CDR2 YFSETQ come from the germline V gene. The entire variable domain, with the rest obtained from reference TRBV5-1 and TRBJ2-7, is as follows: KAGVTQTPRYLIKTRGQQVTLSCSPISGHRSVSWYQQTPGQGLQFLFEYFSETQRNKGNFPGRFSGRQFSNSRSEMNVSTLELGDSALYLCASSLGTLTYEQYFGPGTRLTVT.